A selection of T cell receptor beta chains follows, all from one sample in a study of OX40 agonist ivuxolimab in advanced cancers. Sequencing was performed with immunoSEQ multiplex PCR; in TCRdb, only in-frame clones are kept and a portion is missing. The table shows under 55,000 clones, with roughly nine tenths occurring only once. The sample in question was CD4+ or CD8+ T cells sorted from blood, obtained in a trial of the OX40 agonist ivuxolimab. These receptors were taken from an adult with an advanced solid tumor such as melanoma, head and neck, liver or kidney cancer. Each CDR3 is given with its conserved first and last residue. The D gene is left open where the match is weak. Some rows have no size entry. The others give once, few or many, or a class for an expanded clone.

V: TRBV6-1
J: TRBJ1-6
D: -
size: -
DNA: TGTGCCAGTCCAGCGGGATTAGGGTCACCCCTCCACTTT
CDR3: CASPAGLGSPLHF

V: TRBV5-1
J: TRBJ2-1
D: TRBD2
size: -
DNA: TGCGCCAGCAGCCCTAGACTAGCGGGAAGTAACAATGAGCAGTTCTTC
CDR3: CASSPRLAGSNNEQFF

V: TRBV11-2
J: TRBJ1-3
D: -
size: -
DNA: TGTGCCAGCAGCTTAGTCGACACCACCATATATTTT
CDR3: CASSLVDTTIYF

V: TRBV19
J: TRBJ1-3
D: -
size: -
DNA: TGTGCCAGTACCCTGAGGGGGACTGGAAACACCATATATTTT
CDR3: CASTLRGTGNTIYF

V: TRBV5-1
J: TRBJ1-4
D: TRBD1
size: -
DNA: TGCGCCAGCAGCTTGGGGACCGGGACAGGGGCTGAAAAACTGTTTTTT
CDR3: CASSLGTGTGAEKLFF

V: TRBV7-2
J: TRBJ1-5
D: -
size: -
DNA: TGTGCCAGCAGCTATGAGGGATCTCAGCCCCAGCATTTT
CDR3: CASSYEGSQPQHF

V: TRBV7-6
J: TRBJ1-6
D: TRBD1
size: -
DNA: TGTGCCAGCAGAACAGGGGATAATTCACCCCTCCACTTT
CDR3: CASRTGDNSPLHF

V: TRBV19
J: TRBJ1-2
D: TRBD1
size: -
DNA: TGTGCCAGTAGCGACAGGGGGGTCTATGGCTACACCTTC
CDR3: CASSDRGVYGYTF

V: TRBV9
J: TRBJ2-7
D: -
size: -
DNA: TGTGCCAGCGTCCGGGGGGCCTCGGATGGCGAGCAGTACTTC
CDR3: CASVRGASDGEQYF

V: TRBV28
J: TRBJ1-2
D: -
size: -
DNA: TGTGCCAGCAGTTCAAACTATGGCTACACCTTC
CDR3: CASSSNYGYTF

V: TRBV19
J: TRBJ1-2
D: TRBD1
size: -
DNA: TGTGCCAGTAGTATCCCACCGGGACAGAACTTGTATGGCTACACCTTC
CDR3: CASSIPPGQNLYGYTF

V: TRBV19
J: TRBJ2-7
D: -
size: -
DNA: TGTGCCAGTAGTATTGCAAACGGTCGCGAGCAGTACTTC
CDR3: CASSIANGREQYF

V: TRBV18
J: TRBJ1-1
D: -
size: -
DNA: TGTGCCAGCTCTATGGACACGAACACTGAAGCTTTCTTT
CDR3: CASSMDTNTEAFF

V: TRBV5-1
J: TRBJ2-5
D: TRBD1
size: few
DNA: TGCGCCAGCAGCTTGTCGGGACAGGCCCAAGAGACCCAGTACTTC
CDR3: CASSLSGQAQETQYF

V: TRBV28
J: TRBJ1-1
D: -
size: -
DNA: TGTGCCAGCAGTGGGACCAATGGGGGCACTGAAGCTTTCTTT
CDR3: CASSGTNGGTEAFF

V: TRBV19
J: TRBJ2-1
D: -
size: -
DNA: TGTGCCAGTAGGGAGACTGGTTACAATGAGCAGTTCTTC
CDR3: CASRETGYNEQFF

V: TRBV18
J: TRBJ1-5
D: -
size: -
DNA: TGTGCCAGCTCGGGGGGCAATCAGCCCCAGCATTTT
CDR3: CASSGGNQPQHF

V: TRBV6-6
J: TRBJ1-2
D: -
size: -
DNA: TGTGCCATCCAATCGGACTATGGCTACACCTTC
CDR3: CAIQSDYGYTF

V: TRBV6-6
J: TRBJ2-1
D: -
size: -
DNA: TGTGCCAGCTCTTCCTCCGGGGCCAACAATGAGCAGTTCTTC
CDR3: CASSSSGANNEQFF

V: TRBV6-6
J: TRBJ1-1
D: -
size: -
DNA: TGTGCCACCTCCTGGGGCAACGTGAACACTGAAGCTTTCTTT
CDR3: CATSWGNVNTEAFF

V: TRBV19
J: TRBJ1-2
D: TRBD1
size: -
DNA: TGTGCCAGTAGAAAGACAGGGGTCGATACCTATGGCTACACCTTC
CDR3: CASRKTGVDTYGYTF

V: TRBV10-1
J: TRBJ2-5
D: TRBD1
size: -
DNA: TGCGCCATTTGTCGGACAGGCCGTCAAGAGACCCAGTACTTC
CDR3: CAICRTGRQETQYF

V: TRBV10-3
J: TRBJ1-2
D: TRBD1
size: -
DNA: TGTGCCATCAGTGAGGACAGGGACGGCTATGGCTACACCTTC
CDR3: CAISEDRDGYGYTF

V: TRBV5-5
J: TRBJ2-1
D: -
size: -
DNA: TGTGCCAGCAGCGAGGACTCCTTCTACAATGAGCAGTTCTTC
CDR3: CASSEDSFYNEQFF

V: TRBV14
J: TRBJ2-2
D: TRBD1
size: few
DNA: TGTGCCAGCAGCCAGGCCGGGACAGGCGGCTTCGGGGAGCTGTTTTTT
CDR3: CASSQAGTGGFGELFF

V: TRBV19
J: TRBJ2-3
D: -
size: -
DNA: TGTGCCAGTAGTATAGATAGTCGGGGCGCGCGGGATACGCAGTATTTT
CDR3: CASSIDSRGARDTQYF

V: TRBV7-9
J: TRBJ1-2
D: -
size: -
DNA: TGTGCCAGCAGCTTAGAAGGGTATGGCTACACCTTC
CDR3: CASSLEGYGYTF

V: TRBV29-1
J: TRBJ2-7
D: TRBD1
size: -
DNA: TGCAGCGGCGGGGACAGGGGAAACTACGAGCAGTACTTC
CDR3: CSGGDRGNYEQYF

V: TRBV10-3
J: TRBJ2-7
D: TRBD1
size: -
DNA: TGTGCCATCAGTCCTATACCGGGACAGGGGGCATACGAGCAGTACTTC
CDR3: CAISPIPGQGAYEQYF

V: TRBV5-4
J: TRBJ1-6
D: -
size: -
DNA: TGTGCCAGCAGCCAGTCGTCTCGACGGGAGCGATCACCCCTCCACTTT
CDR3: CASSQSSRRERSPLHF

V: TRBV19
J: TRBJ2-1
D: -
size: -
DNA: TGTGCCAGTATGTCCGGGGACACCTTCAATGAGCAGTTCTTC
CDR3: CASMSGDTFNEQFF

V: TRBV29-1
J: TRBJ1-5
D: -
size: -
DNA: TGCAGCGTTAGGTCAGCTAGGGGTAGCAATCAGCCCCAGCATTTT
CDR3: CSVRSARGSNQPQHF

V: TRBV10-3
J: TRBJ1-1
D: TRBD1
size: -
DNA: TGTGCCATCAGTGAGTCGGAGACAGGGTTGGCAGCTTTCTTT
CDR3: CAISESETGLAAFF

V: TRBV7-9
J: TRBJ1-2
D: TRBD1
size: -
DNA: TGTGCCAGCAGCTTAGCCGGGACAGGGGGCGTTGGCTATGGCTACACCTTC
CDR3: CASSLAGTGGVGYGYTF

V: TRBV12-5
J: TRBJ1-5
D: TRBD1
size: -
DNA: TGTGCTAGTGGTTTCCTAACCGGGACAGGGGGAAGGTATCTTGGCAATCAGCCCCAGCATTTT
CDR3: CASGFLTGTGGRYLGNQPQHF

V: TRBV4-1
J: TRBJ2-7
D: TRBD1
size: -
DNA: TGCGCCAGCAGCCAAGTAGGCCCAGGGGGCGTCTACGAGCAGTACTTC
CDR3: CASSQVGPGGVYEQYF

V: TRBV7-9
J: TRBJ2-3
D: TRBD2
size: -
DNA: TGTGCCAGCAGCTTCGGGGCGGGGGACACAGATACGCAGTATTTT
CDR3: CASSFGAGDTDTQYF

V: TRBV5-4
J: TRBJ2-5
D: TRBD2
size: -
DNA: TGTGCCAGCAGCTTGGCATGGGGCGGGGGGGCCATGGGAGAGACCCAGTACTTC
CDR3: CASSLAWGGGAMGETQYF

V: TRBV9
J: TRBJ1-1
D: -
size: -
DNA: TGTGCCAGCAGCGTTTCGGGGGCTGGGGACACTGAAGCTTTCTTT
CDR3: CASSVSGAGDTEAFF

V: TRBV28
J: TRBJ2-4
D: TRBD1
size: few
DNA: TGTGCCAGCAGTTTTCGACAGGGGTCGGGGGCCAAAAACATTCAGTACTTC
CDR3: CASSFRQGSGAKNIQYF

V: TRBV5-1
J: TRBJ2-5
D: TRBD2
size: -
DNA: TGCGCCAGCAGCTTGGGACTAGCGGAAGGAGAGACCCAGTACTTC
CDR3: CASSLGLAEGETQYF

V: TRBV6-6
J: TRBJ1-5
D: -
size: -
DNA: TGTGCCAGCAGTTACGAAGGAGCTACTGGCAATCAGCCCCAGCATTTT
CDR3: CASSYEGATGNQPQHF

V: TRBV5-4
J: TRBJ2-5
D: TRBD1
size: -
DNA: TGTGCCAGCAGCCGGACAGGGGTGACCCAAGAGACCCAGTACTTC
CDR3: CASSRTGVTQETQYF

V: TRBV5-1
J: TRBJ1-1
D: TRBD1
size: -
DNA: TGCGCCAGCAGCGAGATTAGGGGGCCCACTGAAGCTTTCTTT
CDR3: CASSEIRGPTEAFF

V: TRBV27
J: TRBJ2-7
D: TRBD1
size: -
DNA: TGTGCCAGCAGATATAAGGACAGGTTTTCCTACGAGCAGTACTTC
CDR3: CASRYKDRFSYEQYF

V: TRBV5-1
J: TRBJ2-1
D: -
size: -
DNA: TGCGCCAGCAGCCTCCAAGCCGGACAAATGGGATATGAGCAGTTCTTC
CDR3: CASSLQAGQMGYEQFF

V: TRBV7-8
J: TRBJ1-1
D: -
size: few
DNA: TGTGCCAGCAGCTTCTCGACAGGATACACTGAAGCTTTCTTT
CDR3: CASSFSTGYTEAFF